This T cell receptor (beta chain) was documented in a study of T cell changes during pregnancy in multiple sclerosis. Unmatched junction bases numbered 4, after V lost 3 bases and J lost 5 bases. The CDR3 extends over 16 amino acids. Germline loops: CDR1 SGHTA, CDR2 FQGTGA. To note about this clone: Other DNA sequences within the sample encode an identical CDR3.

Data came from immunoSEQ multiplex PCR; TCRdb stores just in-frame clones and leaves some out. The repertoire includes nearly 110,000 clones, about 90% of them detected once, and roughly 1.5% sits in the top ten. The chain employs TRBV7-3 and TRBJ2-2; 12 bases map to TRBD1. This sample comprised peripheral blood, obtained before pregnancy. This clonotype was obtained from a female donor with multiple sclerosis, enrolled in a pregnancy study. The CDR3 spells CASSLGTGGATGELFF. The CDR3, as DNA: TGTGCCAGCAGCTTGGGGACAGGGGGCGCAACCGGGGAGCTGTTTTTT.